A selection of T cell receptor beta chains follows, all from one sample in a study of blood T cell repertoires in COVID-19. Assay used: immunoSEQ multiplex PCR; TCRdb lists only in-frame clones, some missing. Among roughly 290,000 clones listed, about nine tenths were seen once. The sample taken for sequencing was PBMCs or T cells enriched from blood (not recorded which). Receptors were obtained from a woman aged 40 to 49 who had recovered from COVID-19. Each CDR3 is given with its conserved first and last residue. The D gene is left open where the match is weak. Rows may omit the clone size; those that give it use once, few, many or a size class.

d_call j_call v_call clone_size cdr3_aa cdr3_nt
NA TRBJ2-2 TRBV21-1 NA CASSKVCGSCGTGELFF TGTGCCAGCAGCAAAGTCTGCGGGAGTTGCGGGACCGGGGAGCTGTTTTTT
TRBD2 TRBJ2-3 TRBV30 NA CAWSFPTGTGTSVKDTQYF TGTGCCTGGAGTTTTCCGACAGGGACCGGGACTAGCGTAAAAGATACGCAGTATTTT
TRBD2 TRBJ2-2 TRBV7-9 few CASSGLAGGRTGELFF TGTGCCAGCAGCGGACTAGCGGGAGGGCGCACCGGGGAGCTGTTTTTT
NA TRBJ1-2 TRBV4-3 once CASSQDVGNGVTYGYTF TGCGCCAGCAGCCAAGATGTCGGCAATGGAGTGACGTATGGCTACACCTTC
NA TRBJ1-5 TRBV19 NA CASPTGRMTPASNQPQHF TGTGCCAGTCCTACCGGGAGAATGACCCCTGCTAGCAATCAGCCCCAGCATTTT
NA TRBJ1-1 TRBV18 NA CASSLWVQEAAEAFF TGTGCCAGCTCACTCTGGGTTCAGGAGGCTGCTGAAGCTTTCTTT
NA TRBJ1-1 TRBV6-1 NA CASSESGATEAFF TGTGCCAGCAGTGAATCGGGAGCCACTGAAGCTTTCTTT
NA TRBJ1-1 TRBV9 NA CASSVEGLNTEAFF TGTGCCAGCAGCGTAGAAGGACTTAACACTGAAGCTTTCTTT
NA TRBJ1-1 TRBV5-1 NA CASSLVLLDMNTEAFF TGCGCCAGCAGCTTGGTTCTGTTAGACATGAACACTGAAGCTTTCTTT
NA TRBJ1-2 TRBV30 NA CAWSVQIGSYDYGYTF TGTGCCTGGAGTGTACAGATAGGATCATACGACTATGGCTACACCTTC
NA TRBJ2-1 TRBV30 NA CAWMTSQGINEQFF TGTGCCTGGATGACATCACAGGGTATCAATGAGCAGTTCTTC
NA TRBJ1-5 TRBV4-1 NA CASSQGPSGGAGNQPQHF TGCGCCAGCAGCCAAGGACCGTCCGGTGGCGCGGGCAATCAGCCCCAGCATTTT
TRBD1 TRBJ1-5 TRBV5-4 NA CASSPSTGKGNQPQHF TGTGCCAGCAGCCCTTCGACAGGGAAGGGCAATCAGCCCCAGCATTTT
TRBD1 TRBJ1-5 TRBV9 NA CASSARKLGGTGGYGNQPQHF TGTGCCAGCAGCGCCCGAAAGCTAGGAGGGACAGGGGGGTACGGCAATCAGCCCCAGCATTTT
NA TRBJ1-6 TRBV7-2 NA CASSSGPPGDYNSPLHF TGTGCCAGCAGCTCGGGCCCCCCAGGGGATTATAATTCACCCCTCCACTTT
NA TRBJ1-1 TRBV30 NA CAWSVQEDTEAFF TGTGCCTGGAGTGTCCAGGAGGACACTGAAGCTTTCTTT
NA TRBJ1-5 TRBV2 NA CASSVEGFSNQPQHF TGTGCCAGCAGTGTCGAGGGCTTTAGCAATCAGCCCCAGCATTTT
NA TRBJ1-1 TRBV11-3 NA CASSATVGAAFF TGTGCCAGCAGCGCCACGGTAGGGGCGGCTTTCTTT
NA TRBJ2-1 TRBV2 NA CASRGAYFNNEQFF TGTGCCAGCAGGGGCGCATACTTCAACAATGAGCAGTTCTTC
TRBD1 TRBJ1-1 TRBV19 NA CASSIPTGVSAFF TGTGCCAGTAGTATTCCAACAGGGGTGTCGGCTTTCTTT
TRBD2 TRBJ2-1 TRBV10-3 NA CAISYRSGGHYNEQFF TGTGCCATCAGCTATCGAAGCGGGGGCCACTACAATGAGCAGTTCTTC
NA TRBJ1-5 TRBV7-8 NA CASSLNGIDNQPQHF TGTGCCAGCAGCTTAAACGGGATCGACAATCAGCCCCAGCATTTT
NA TRBJ1-6 TRBV5-1 NA CASRPGQLYSPLHF TGCGCCAGCAGACCGGGACAATTATATTCACCCCTCCACTTT
NA TRBJ1-4 TRBV4-2 few CASSTPTGRNKTWMFF TGTGCCAGCAGCACCCCAACAGGGAGAAACAAAACATGGATGTTTTTT
NA TRBJ1-2 TRBV7-2 NA CASSDRPPYGYTF TGTGCCAGCAGCGACAGGCCTCCGTATGGCTACACCTTC
NA TRBJ2-6 TRBV5-6 NA CASKRAWWSGANVLTF TGTGCCAGCAAGCGGGCGTGGTGGTCTGGGGCCAACGTCCTGACTTTC
NA TRBJ1-5 TRBV5-1 NA CASSLGLNQPQHF TGCGCCAGCAGCTTGGGTCTCAATCAGCCCCAGCATTTT
TRBD2 TRBJ2-7 TRBV5-5 NA CASSFPPGLAGGPRSYEQYF TGTGCCAGCAGCTTTCCTCCGGGACTAGCGGGAGGGCCCCGAAGCTACGAGCAGTACTTC
NA TRBJ2-7 TRBV6-5 NA CASSNYEQYF TGTGCCAGCAGCAACTACGAGCAGTACTTC
NA TRBJ1-2 TRBV25-1 NA CASEARYEGDGTEYGYTF TGTGCCAGCGAGGCCCGTTACGAGGGCGACGGTACGGAATATGGCTACACCTTC
TRBD1 TRBJ1-1 TRBV5-1 few CASSWGTGQNTEAFF TGCGCCAGCAGCTGGGGGACAGGCCAAAACACTGAAGCTTTCTTT
NA TRBJ1-2 TRBV6-6 NA CASSYELIRGGYTF TGTGCCAGCAGTTACGAACTTATACGGGGTGGCTACACCTTC
NA TRBJ1-1 TRBV23-1 NA CASSQCLGQGPEAFF TGCGCCAGCAGTCAATGTTTGGGGCAGGGCCCTGAAGCTTTCTTT
NA TRBJ2-1 TRBV18 once CASSPSQGAAYNEQFF TGTGCCAGCTCACCATCCCAAGGGGCGGCGTACAATGAGCAGTTCTTC